The 27 T cell receptor beta chains listed next were all sequenced from one sample in a study of T cell responses to AZD1222 COVID-19 vaccine. The method was immunoSEQ multiplex PCR; TCRdb's version includes in-frame clones alone and lacks a portion of them. The table shows 90,000 to 150,000 clones, with more than 70% occurring only once. Specimen: peripheral blood, collected 28 days after the second AZD1222 dose. The receptor source for this set is an adult who received the AZD1222 COVID-19 vaccine.

This clone showed up just a few times. This chain's CDR3 is CAIREGDSVGSYLSNQPQHF. In DNA, the CDR3 is TGTGCCATCAGGGAGGGGGATTCGGTTGGTTCCTACCTTAGCAATCAGCCCCAGCATTTT. V usage is TRBV10-3 and J usage is TRBJ1-5, with D possibly matching TRBD1 (6 bases). CDR3 length: 20 residues. V was shortened by 6 bases and J by 0 bases, with 27 bases between the two germline ends. Germline V gives CDR1 ENHRY, CDR2 SYGVKD.

The chain carries TRBV18 and TRBJ1-1; D is possibly TRBD1 (5 bases). Germline loops: CDR1 KGHSH, CDR2 LQKENI. This CDR3 comprises 14 residues. Deletions cut 3 bases from V and 6 bases from J, with 14 bases between. CDR3 loop: CASSPPMVGAEAFF. CDR3 coding DNA: TGTGCCAGCTCACCTCCCATGGTGGGGGCTGAAGCTTTCTTT.

This clone was seen a few times. CDR3 residues: CASSYLYTGDYDYGYTF. The CDR3 region has the DNA TGTGCCAGCAGCTACCTATATACAGGGGACTACGACTATGGCTACACCTTC. The J gene is TRBJ1-2, the V gene TRBV27; 7 bases are a match to TRBD1. V shed 6 bases and J 3 bases; nucleotides not matched to a gene: 16. In germline, CDR1 is MNHEY, CDR2 SMNVEV (reference sequence). The CDR3 contains 17 residues.

The chain links TRBV6-5 to TRBJ2-7, with D possibly matching TRBD2 (6 bases). V was trimmed by 2 bases and J by 4 bases, leaving 18 bases between them. Per the germline V gene, CDR1 is MNHEY and CDR2 is SVGAGI. CDR3 size: 16 residues. CDR3: CASSYGGLARQYEQYF. DNA for the CDR3: TGTGCCAGCAGTTACGGAGGGCTGGCCCGCCAATACGAGCAGTACTTC.

The J gene is TRBJ2-2, the V gene TRBV28; D not resolved. The CDR3 contains 12 residues. CDR1 is MDHEN, CDR2 SYDVKM, per germline. V was clipped by 6 bases and J by 6 bases, with 8 bases between them. CDR3 bases: TGTGCCAGCAGGTTTGGCGCCGGGGAGCTGTTTTTT. Protein sequence: CASRFGAGELFF.

The chain recombines TRBV9 with TRBJ1-3, with D unclear. The CDR3 runs 14 residues. Deletions cut 0 bases from V and 0 bases from J, with 4 bases between. In germline, CDR1 is SGDLS, CDR2 YYNGEE. The CDR3 sequence is CASSVEDSGNTIYF. CDR3 nucleotides: TGTGCCAGCAGCGTAGAGGACTCTGGAAACACCATATATTTT.

V gene TRBV3-1 (or the pseudogene TRBV3-2) combines with J gene TRBJ2-5; D is ambiguous. The CDR3 runs 15 residues. Trimming pared 3 bases from V and 1 base from J, leaving 12 bases between. Germline CDR1 LGHDT, CDR2 YNNKEL (reference sequence). The CDR3 is CASSQSNGFQETQYF. The CDR3 bases are TGTGCCAGCAGCCAGTCGAATGGTTTCCAAGAGACCCAGTACTTC.

The chain couples TRBV19 to TRBJ2-5, with D perhaps matching TRBD2 (7 bases). V lost 3 bases to trimming and J lost 5 bases, with 19 bases between them. CDR3 size: 16 residues. The germline V gene has CDR1 LNHDA and CDR2 SQIVND (reference sequence). The CDR3, as DNA: TGTGCCAGTAGTATGAGGGGGGGGCCGTACGGGGAGACCCAGTACTTC. It translates to CASSMRGGPYGETQYF.

The V call is TRBV19, the J call TRBJ2-1; D remains unclear. This CDR3 region has 12 residues. Germline lookup yields CDR1 LNHDA and CDR2 SQIVND (reference sequence). V was trimmed by 2 bases and J by 6 bases, leaving 5 bases between them. The CDR3 bases are TGTGCCAGTAGTATATTTAGCAATGAGCAGTTCTTC. This codes for CASSIFSNEQFF.

This chain connects TRBV18 to TRBJ1-1; D may be TRBD1 (6 bases). V was trimmed by 3 bases and J by 8 bases, leaving 19 bases between them. This CDR3 contains 15 residues. Germline CDR1 and CDR2: KGHSH and LQKENI. The chain's CDR3 is CASSPETGPLGEAFF. DNA of the CDR3: TGTGCCAGCTCACCCGAGACAGGTCCTTTGGGGGAAGCTTTCTTT.

The genes are TRBV6-2 or TRBV6-3 and TRBJ2-5, with TRBD2 matching over 14 bases. The CDR3 length is 16 residues. Germline V lookup: CDR1 MNHEY, CDR2 SVGEGT. V dropped 5 bases and J dropped 4; count of bases not matched to a gene: 6. For the CDR3, the DNA is TGTGCCAGCAGTCTGGGACTAGCGGGAGTCCGAGAGACCCAGTACTTC. As protein: CASSLGLAGVRETQYF.

J is TRBJ2-1 and V is TRBV6-5, with 11 bases that match TRBD1. The ends lost 6 bases at V and 4 bases at J; junction bases unmatched: 5. The CDR3 is 15 residues long. Germline V gives CDR1 MNHEY, CDR2 SVGAGI. CDR3 region: CASRRGQGVYNEQFF. The CDR3 coding sequence is TGTGCCAGCAGGCGGGGACAGGGGGTTTACAATGAGCAGTTCTTC.

The chain is built from TRBV10-2 and TRBJ1-4; D gene uncertain. The CDR3 is made up of 13 amino acids. CDR1 and CDR2 (germline): WSHSY, SAAADI. Deletions cut 4 bases from V and 8 bases from J, with 11 bases between. CDR3 in amino acids: CASSGSGREKLFF. CDR3 bases: TGCGCCAGCAGTGGTTCGGGCAGGGAAAAACTGTTTTTT.

The chain employs TRBV29-1 and TRBJ1-3, with D maybe TRBD1 (5 bases). CDR1 and CDR2 (germline): SQVTM, ANQGSEA. The CDR3 totals 13 residues. Trimming left V 5 bases short and J 4 bases short, with 12 bases between. The CDR3 nucleotides are TGCAGCGTTCGACAGACGTCAGGAAACACCATATATTTT. This sequence encodes CSVRQTSGNTIYF.

Only one count was recorded for this clone. V gene TRBV6-4 combines with J gene TRBJ2-3, with 8 positions matching TRBD2. Germline V CDR1 and CDR2: MRHNA, SNTAGT. With V trimmed by 6 bases and J by 1 base, 6 bases remained unmatched. This CDR3 region has 15 residues. In DNA form, the CDR3 reads TGTGCCAGCAGCGAGACTAGCGAGGGCACAGATACGCAGTATTTT. This sequence encodes CASSETSEGTDTQYF.

The chain carries TRBV29-1 and TRBJ2-5; D is undetermined. Germline-derived CDR1 and CDR2 are SQVTM and ANQGSEA. This CDR3 spans 15 amino acids. Trimming pared 4 bases from V and 2 bases from J, leaving 17 bases between. The CDR3, as DNA: TGCAGCGTTGCGAGCCGCCCACCCGAACAAGAGACCCAGTACTTC. Translated: CSVASRPPEQETQYF.

The chain links TRBV18 to TRBJ2-1; maybe TRBD2 (5 bases). The CDR3 is made up of 15 amino acids. V dropped 3 bases and J dropped 0 bases, with 9 bases sitting between them. Germline-derived CDR1 and CDR2 are KGHSH and LQKENI. The CDR3 loop is CASSPTRDSYNEQFF. The CDR3 DNA is TGTGCCAGCTCACCGACTCGGGACTCCTACAATGAGCAGTTCTTC.

The chain combines TRBV7-3 with TRBJ1-6; TRBD1 might be the D (5 bases). Trimming shortened V by 4 bases and J by 7 bases, and 11 bases separated the two germline ends. CDR1 is SGHTA, CDR2 FQGTGA, per germline. The CDR3 covers 14 residues. CDR3 in DNA: TGTGCCAGCAGCTCCGGGACGGCGAATTCACCCCTCCACTTT. This codes for CASSSGTANSPLHF.

This clone was observed a few times. V usage is TRBV7-9 and J usage is TRBJ1-2; 9 bases are a match to TRBD1. CDR1 is SEHNR, CDR2 FQNEAQ, per germline (reference sequence). Unmatched junction bases numbered 5, after V lost 2 bases and J lost 4 bases. The CDR3 sequence is 15 residues long. The CDR3 DNA reads TGTGCCAGCAGCTTAAAGGGACAGGGCCCCTATGGCTACACCTTC. Translating it yields CASSLKGQGPYGYTF.

The genes are TRBV28 and TRBJ2-7, with D possibly TRBD2 on 5 matching bases. The germline V gene encodes CDR1 MDHEN and CDR2 SYDVKM. V lost 6 bases and J lost 0, with 15 bases in between. This CDR3 is built from 15 residues. CDR3 region: CASSPAGVSSYEQYF. Here the CDR3 DNA reads TGTGCCAGCAGCCCAGCCGGGGTTAGCTCCTACGAGCAGTACTTC.

The CDR3 bases are TGTGCCAGCAGTTTATCGGACAGGGGGCGAATTCAGTACTTC. The encoded protein is CASSLSDRGRIQYF. V and J are TRBV27 and TRBJ2-4; 11 bases line up with TRBD1. CDR3 length: 14 amino acids. CDR1 is MNHEY, CDR2 SMNVEV, per germline (reference sequence). The V gene end was trimmed by 0 bases and the J gene end by 10 bases; junction bases not matched to a gene: 2.

This chain links TRBV7-6 with TRBJ2-1; D may be TRBD2 (7 bases). V was cut by 1 base and J by 3 bases, with 10 bases left in between. The CDR3 contains 15 residues. Germline V gene lookup returns CDR1 SGHVS and CDR2 FNYEAQ. This CDR3 is CASSLGGGGYNEQFF. The CDR3, as DNA: TGTGCCAGCAGCTTAGGGGGAGGGGGCTACAATGAGCAGTTCTTC. The full variable domain, completed using reference TRBV7-6 and TRBJ2-1, is GAGVSQSPRYKVTKRGQDVALRCDPISGHVSLYWYRQALGQGPEFLTYFNYEAQQDKSGLPNDRFSAERPEGSISTLTIQRTEQRDSAMYRCASSLGGGGYNEQFFGPGTRLTVL.

This clone was seen only once. The chain employs TRBV24-1 and TRBJ1-2; no definite D call. CDR1 is KGHDR and CDR2 is SFDVKD in the germline V gene. V lost 9 bases, J lost 4 bases, and 11 bases lay in between. CDR3 length equals 12 residues. CDR3 in DNA: TGTGCCACCTCTTCTTCTCCCTATGGCTACACCTTC. As protein: CATSSSPYGYTF.

V and J are TRBV3-1 (or the pseudogene TRBV3-2) and TRBJ2-1; 10 nucleotides agree with TRBD2. The CDR3 length is 16 residues. V was pared by 1 base and J by 7 bases, with 7 bases of the junction left unmatched. Germline V CDR1 and CDR2: LGHDT, YNNKEL (reference sequence). CDR3 sequence reads: CASSQGLAGVGNEQFF. CDR3 DNA sequence: TGTGCCAGCAGCCAAGGCCTAGCGGGAGTTGGTAATGAGCAGTTCTTC.

The V and J genes are TRBV25-1 and TRBJ1-4, with unresolved D. The CDR3 sequence is 13 residues long. V dropped 3 bases and J dropped 10 bases, with 12 bases sitting between them. Germline V CDR1 and CDR2: MGHDK, SYGVNS. CDR3 loop: CASSEGLGRKLFF. In DNA form, the CDR3 reads TGTGCCAGCAGTGAGGGGTTAGGTCGAAAACTGTTTTTT.

The V and J genes are TRBV9 and TRBJ1-1, with D unclear. The V gene's germline CDR1 is SGDLS and CDR2 YYNGEE. The CDR3 covers 15 residues. Deletions cut 0 bases from V and 4 bases from J, with 13 bases between. CDR3 protein: CASSVEPAGGTEAFF. In nucleotides, the CDR3 is TGTGCCAGCAGCGTAGAACCCGCGGGAGGCACTGAAGCTTTCTTT.

This chain joins TRBV29-1 and TRBJ1-5; 7 bases agree with TRBD1. Germline V lookup: CDR1 SQVTM, CDR2 ANQGSEA. V dropped 6 bases and J dropped 2; count of bases not matched to a gene: 4. The CDR3 length is 13 residues. CDR3 bases: TGCAGCGTACACACAGGGGGCAATCAGCCCCAGCATTTT. This translates into CSVHTGGNQPQHF.